This T cell receptor beta chain was recorded in a study of CD8+ T cells in alopecia areata. Study findings and constraints: Patients showed less clear TCR sequence sharing than mice, possibly partly because of HLA diversity.

cDNA prepared by RNA extraction and subsequent reverse transcription served as the template for sequencing. Assay: immunoSEQ multiplex PCR; the TCRdb copy retains only in-frame clones and omits some. The sample yields some 95,000 clones, 35% to 50% seen once. The sample holds a few counts of this clone. The antigen is not known. The sample comprised CD4+ T cells sorted from blood. This TCR derives from a human donor with alopecia areata.

In nucleotides, the CDR3 is TGTGCCAGCAGCGATAGGAGAGAAGCTTTCTTT. This gives the protein CASSDRREAFF. The rearrangement uses TRBV7-8 and TRBJ1-1; D call uncertain. V lost 5 bases and J 8 bases, leaving 9 bases between the germline ends. Looked up from germline, CDR1 is SGHVS and CDR2 is FQNEAQ. The CDR3 is 11 amino acids.